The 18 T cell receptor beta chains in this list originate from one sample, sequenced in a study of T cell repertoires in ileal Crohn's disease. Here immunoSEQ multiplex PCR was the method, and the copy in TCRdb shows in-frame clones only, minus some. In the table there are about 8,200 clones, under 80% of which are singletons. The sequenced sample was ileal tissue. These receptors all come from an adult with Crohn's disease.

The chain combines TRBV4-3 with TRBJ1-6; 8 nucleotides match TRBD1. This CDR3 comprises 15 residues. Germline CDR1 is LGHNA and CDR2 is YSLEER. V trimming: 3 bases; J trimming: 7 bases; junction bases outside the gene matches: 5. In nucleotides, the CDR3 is TGCGCCAGCAGCCAGACCGACAGGGGAAATTCACCCCTCCACTTT. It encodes CASSQTDRGNSPLHF.

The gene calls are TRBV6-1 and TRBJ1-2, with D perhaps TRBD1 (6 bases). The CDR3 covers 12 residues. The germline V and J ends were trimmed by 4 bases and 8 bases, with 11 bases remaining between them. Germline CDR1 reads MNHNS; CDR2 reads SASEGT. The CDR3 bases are TGTGCCAGCAGTGGACAGGTCGTGGGCTACACCTTC. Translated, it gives CASSGQVVGYTF.

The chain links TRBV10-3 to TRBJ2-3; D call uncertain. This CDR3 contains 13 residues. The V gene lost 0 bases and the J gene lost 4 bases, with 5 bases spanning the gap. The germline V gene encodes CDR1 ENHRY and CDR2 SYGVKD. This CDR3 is CAISESGADTQYF. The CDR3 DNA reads TGTGCCATCAGTGAGTCCGGAGCAGATACGCAGTATTTT.

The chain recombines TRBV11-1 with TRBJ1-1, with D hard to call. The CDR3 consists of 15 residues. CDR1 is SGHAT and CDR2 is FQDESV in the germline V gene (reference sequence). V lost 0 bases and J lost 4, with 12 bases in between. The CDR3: CASSLAVSMRTEAFF. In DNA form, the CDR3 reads TGTGCCAGCAGCTTAGCGGTCTCCATGCGCACTGAAGCTTTCTTT.

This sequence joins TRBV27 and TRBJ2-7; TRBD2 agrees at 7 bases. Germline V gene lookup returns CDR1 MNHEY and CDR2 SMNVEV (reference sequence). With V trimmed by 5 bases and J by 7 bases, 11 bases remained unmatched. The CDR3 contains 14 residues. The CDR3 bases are TGTGCCAGCAGTCGGGGGGACTCCTACTGGGAGCAGTACTTC. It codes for CASSRGDSYWEQYF.

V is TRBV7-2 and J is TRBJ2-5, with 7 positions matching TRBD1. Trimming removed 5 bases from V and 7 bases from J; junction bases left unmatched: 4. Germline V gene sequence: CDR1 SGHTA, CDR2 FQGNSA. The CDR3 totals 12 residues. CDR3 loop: CASSQYRGTQYF. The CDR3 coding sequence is TGTGCCAGCAGCCAATACAGGGGGACCCAGTACTTC.

CDR3 in amino acids: CATSREGWTSGGDKQFF. CDR3 sequence (DNA): TGTGCCACCAGCAGGGAGGGGTGGACTAGCGGGGGGGACAAGCAGTTCTTC. The V gene is TRBV15, the J gene TRBJ2-1; TRBD2 agrees at 15 bases. CDR1 and CDR2 from the germline V gene are LNHNV and YYDKDF (reference sequence). The CDR3 runs to 17 residues. V dropped 3 bases and J dropped 11; count of bases not matched to a gene: 11.

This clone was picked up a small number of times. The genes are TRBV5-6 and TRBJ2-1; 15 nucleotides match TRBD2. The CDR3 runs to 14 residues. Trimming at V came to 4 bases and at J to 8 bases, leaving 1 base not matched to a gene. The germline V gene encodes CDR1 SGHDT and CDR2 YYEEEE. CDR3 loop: CASSGLAGGDEQFF. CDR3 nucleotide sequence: TGTGCCAGCAGCGGACTAGCGGGGGGGGATGAGCAGTTCTTC.

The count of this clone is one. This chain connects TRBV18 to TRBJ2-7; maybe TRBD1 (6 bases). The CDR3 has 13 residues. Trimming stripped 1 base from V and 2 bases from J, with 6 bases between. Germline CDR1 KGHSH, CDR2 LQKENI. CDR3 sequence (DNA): TGTGCCAGCTCACCACAGGGGGCCTACGAGCAGTACTTC. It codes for CASSPQGAYEQYF.

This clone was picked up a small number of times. In nucleotides, the CDR3 is TGCAGCGTTGAAGGTCCCCCTTCCGGGGAGCTGTTTTTT. This encodes CSVEGPPSGELFF. The chain uses TRBV29-1 and TRBJ2-2; no reliable D call. The CDR3 loop spans 13 amino acids. V gave up 1 base and J gave up 6 bases, with 9 bases separating them. Germline CDR1 is SQVTM and CDR2 is ANQGSEA.

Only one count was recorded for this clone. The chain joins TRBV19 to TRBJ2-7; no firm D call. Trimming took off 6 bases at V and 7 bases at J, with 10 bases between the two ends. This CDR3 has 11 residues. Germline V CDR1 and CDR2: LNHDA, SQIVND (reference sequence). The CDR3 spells CASSAGREQYF. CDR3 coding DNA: TGTGCCAGTAGCGCAGGCAGGGAGCAGTACTTC.

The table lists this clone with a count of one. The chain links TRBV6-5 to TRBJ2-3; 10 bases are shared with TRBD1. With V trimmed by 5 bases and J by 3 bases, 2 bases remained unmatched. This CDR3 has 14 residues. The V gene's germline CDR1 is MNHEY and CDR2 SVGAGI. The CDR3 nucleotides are TGTGCCAGCAGTGACAGGGGGCAAACAGATACGCAGTATTTT. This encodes CASSDRGQTDTQYF.

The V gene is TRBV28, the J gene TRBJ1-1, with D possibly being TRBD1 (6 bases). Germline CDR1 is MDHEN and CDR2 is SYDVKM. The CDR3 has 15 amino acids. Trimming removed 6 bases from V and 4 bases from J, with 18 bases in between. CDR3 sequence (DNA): TGTGCCAGCAGCTGGGACATCTCGGTCAGCACTGAAGCTTTCTTT. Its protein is CASSWDISVSTEAFF. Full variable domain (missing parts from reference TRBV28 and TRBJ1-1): DVKVTQSSRYLVKRTGEKVFLECVQDMDHENMFWYRQDPGLGLRLIYFSYDVKMKEKGDIPEGYSVSREKKERFSLILESASTNQTSMYLCASSWDISVSTEAFFGQGTRLTVV.

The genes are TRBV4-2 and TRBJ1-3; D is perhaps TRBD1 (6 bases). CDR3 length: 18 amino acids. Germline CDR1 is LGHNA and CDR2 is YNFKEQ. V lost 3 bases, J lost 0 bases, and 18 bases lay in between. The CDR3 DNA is TGTGCCAGCAGCCATCCAGTACGTGGGGACACCTCTGGAAACACCATATATTTT. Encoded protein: CASSHPVRGDTSGNTIYF.

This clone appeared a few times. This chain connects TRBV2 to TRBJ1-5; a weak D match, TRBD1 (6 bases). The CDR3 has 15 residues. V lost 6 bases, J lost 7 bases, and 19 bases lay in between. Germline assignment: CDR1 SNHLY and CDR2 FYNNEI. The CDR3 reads CASSAGLGARQPQHF. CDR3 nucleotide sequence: TGTGCCAGCAGCGCCGGGCTGGGGGCTCGGCAGCCCCAGCATTTT.

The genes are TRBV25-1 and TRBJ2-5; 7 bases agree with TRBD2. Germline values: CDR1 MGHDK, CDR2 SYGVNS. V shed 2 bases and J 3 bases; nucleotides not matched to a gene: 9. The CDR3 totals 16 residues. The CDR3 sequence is CASSEGRGGWEETQYF. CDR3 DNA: TGTGCCAGCAGTGAAGGACGCGGGGGATGGGAAGAGACCCAGTACTTC.

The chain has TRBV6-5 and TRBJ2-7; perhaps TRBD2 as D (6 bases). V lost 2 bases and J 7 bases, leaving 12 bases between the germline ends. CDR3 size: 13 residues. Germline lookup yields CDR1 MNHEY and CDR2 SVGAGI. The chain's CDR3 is CASSYISGTEQYF. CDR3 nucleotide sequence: TGTGCCAGCAGTTACATTAGCGGCACGGAGCAGTACTTC.

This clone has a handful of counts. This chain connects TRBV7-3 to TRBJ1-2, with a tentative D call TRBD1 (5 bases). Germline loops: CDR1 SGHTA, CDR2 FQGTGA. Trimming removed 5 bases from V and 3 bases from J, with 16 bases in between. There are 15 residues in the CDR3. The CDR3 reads CASSPGLSSDYGYTF. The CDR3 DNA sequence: TGTGCCAGCAGCCCAGGGCTCAGTTCTGACTATGGCTACACCTTC.